This TCR beta chain was documented in a study of cytomegalovirus exposure and HLA in healthy donors (TCRdb year 2017). Background for the entire study: The roughly 670 repertoires of the first cohort and the 95 to 150 validation repertoires were produced on the same platform, according to a later analysis. Along with the roughly 670-subject first cohort, a separate validation cohort of around 110 different subjects was used. The study aimed to test whether cataloging public T cell receptors could reveal signatures of past pathogen exposure. To predict cytomegalovirus infection status, the study combined high-throughput TCR immunosequencing, statistical association of individual TCRs with disease status, and machine learning.

The donors belonged to the validation cohort of roughly 120 subjects, which was separate from the 666-subject first cohort. Taken from cysteine to phenylalanine, the CDR3 has 16 residues. Here the CDR3 DNA is all that survives: 48 bases in frame from base 1. V loses 3 bases at its end and J loses 7 bases; junction bases beyond the gene matches: 11. As encoded in the germline V gene, CDR1 is MGHRA while CDR2 is YSYEKL. Concerning this clone itself: The specificity of this receptor is unknown. There are no base qualities to consult, and no much larger clone falls within one base.

Overall results and qualifications from the work: A later analysis had no HLA typing for the validation cohort, so co-occurrence there was scored across all 130 or so repertoires. The classifier was reported to diagnose cytomegalovirus status with high specificity and sensitivity in both the original and validation cohorts. The authors suggested that the approach could potentially be extended to other disease states and immunological phenotypes. A later analysis found that TCRs clustered in the first cohort also tended to co-occur in the 120 validation repertoires, with 94% of cluster scores above 0. While some public TCRs were present in many individuals, most TCR sequences turned up only very rarely across donors. In the study, approximately 160 TCR beta chains were listed as associated with cytomegalovirus. A few of the identified cytomegalovirus-associated TCR beta chains were confirmed in vitro to be specific for cytomegalovirus antigens.

Library preparation was by the immunoSEQ multiplex PCR assay. As for how the authors treated the data: To diagnose cytomegalovirus status from the catalog of TCR beta chain sequences, a statistical classification framework was built. TCRdb stores this immuneACCESS table with in-frame sequences only. Part of the clones is absent; in the studies checked, under half of the shortfall reflects unresolved V genes, and no reason is known for the rest. V and J calls and clone size come straight from that table; D and trimming were deduced from the DNA. Recorded for this sample are hundreds of thousands of clones; about nine tenths of them occurred a single time. The ten largest make up 1.5% to 2.5% of the sample.

The chain uses TRBV4-1 and TRBJ2-1; the junction holds 8 bases that match TRBD2. The specimen was PBMCs. This TCR was recovered from a woman younger than 35 in good health and CMV-seropositive. DNA sequence: TGCGCCAGCAGCCACGGAGTAGCGGGATTTAGTAATGAGCAGTTCTTC. Translated, it gives CASSHGVAGFSNEQFF.